This T cell receptor (beta chain) was identified during a study of T cells in Graves' hyperthyroidism and ophthalmopathy. Overall study: Peripheral blood collection took place at initial diagnosis, before any treatment.

Diagnostic decisions used clinical symptoms, serum thyroxine and TRAb, thyroid ultrasound and orbital computed tomography. This clonotype has at least ten counts. Its antigen is not known. Study-wide points: Expanded thyroid clonotypes (above 0.001) were mostly also found in blood. Stable hyperthyroidism and ophthalmopathy were separated using 13 V-J signatures.

Researchers took RNA transcripts and amplified the TCR beta CDR3 regions from them. Initially, a first-round RT-PCR of the TCR CDR3 employed the HTBI primer set. TCRdb called the multiplex PCR reads again in MiXCR, with one record for every CDR3 protein. The repertoire consists of nearly 750,000 distinct CDR3 sequences, with around a third occurring once and the leading ten covering less than 40%. V dropped 8 bases and J dropped 0 bases, with 14 bases sitting between them. CDR3 length equals 15 residues. Germline V gene sequence: CDR1 LNHDA, CDR2 SQIVND (reference sequence). The chain carries TRBV19 and TRBJ1-3; D uncertain. Input material: blood. The receptor comes from a woman aged 40 to 55 with Graves' hyperthyroidism. The CDR3 here is CASRTDYYSGNTIYF. The CDR3 DNA follows: TGTGCCAGTCGGACGGACTACTACTCTGGAAACACCATATATTTT. Together with reference TRBV19 and TRBJ1-3, the CDR3 gives the full variable domain: DGGITQSPKYLFRKEGQNVTLSCEQNLNHDAMYWYRQDPGQGLRLIYYSQIVNDFQKGDIAEGYSVSREKKESFPLTVTSAQKNPTAFYLCASRTDYYSGNTIYFGEGSWLTVV.